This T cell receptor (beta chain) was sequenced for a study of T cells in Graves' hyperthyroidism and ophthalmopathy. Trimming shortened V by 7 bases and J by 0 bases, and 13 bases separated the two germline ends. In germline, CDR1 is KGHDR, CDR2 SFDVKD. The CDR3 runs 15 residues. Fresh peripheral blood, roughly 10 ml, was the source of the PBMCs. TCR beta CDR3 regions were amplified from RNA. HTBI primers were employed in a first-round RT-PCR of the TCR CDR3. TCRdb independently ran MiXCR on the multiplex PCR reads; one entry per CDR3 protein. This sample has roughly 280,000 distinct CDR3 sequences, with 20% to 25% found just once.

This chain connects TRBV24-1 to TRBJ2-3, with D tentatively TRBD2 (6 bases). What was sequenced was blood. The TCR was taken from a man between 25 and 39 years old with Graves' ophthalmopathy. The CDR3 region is CATRGRESSTDTQYF. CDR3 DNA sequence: TGTGCCACCAGAGGCCGGGAGAGTAGCACAGATACGCAGTATTTT.